This entry lists 5 T cell receptor beta chains sequenced from one sample in a study of cytomegalovirus exposure and HLA in healthy donors. The PCR had 60 Vbeta and 13 Jbeta primers. Only in-frame clones appear in the TCRdb table, and some are missing; sequencing was by immunoSEQ multiplex PCR. The repertoire includes under 200,000 clones, 65% to 80% of them detected once, and about 2.2% sits in the top ten. Sequencing was performed on PBMCs. These receptors originate from a man aged 40-50 years in good health and CMV-seronegative.

The chain carries TRBV6-6 and TRBJ2-3; 7 nucleotides agree with TRBD2. The CDR3 contains 15 residues. Trimming cost V 5 bases and J 5 bases; bases outside gene matches: 10. Germline V lookup: CDR1 MNHNY, CDR2 SVGAGI (reference sequence). Here the CDR3 DNA reads TGTGCCAGCAGTGATTTGAGCGGGATTGGAGATACGCAGTATTTT. Translated, it gives CASSDLSGIGDTQYF.

V and J are TRBV18 and TRBJ2-1, with 7 positions matching TRBD1. V lost 4 bases and J lost 3; bases outside the gene matches: 0. This CDR3 has 13 amino acids. The germline gives CDR1 KGHSH, CDR2 LQKENI. The CDR3 region is CASSRDSYNEQFF. The DNA for the CDR3 is TGTGCCAGCTCACGGGACAGCTACAATGAGCAGTTCTTC.

The chain is built from TRBV4-1 and TRBJ2-7; 13 bases fit TRBD2. The V and J ends lost 3 bases and 6 bases, in that order; junction bases with no gene match: 8. Germline CDR1 and CDR2: MGHRA and YSYEKL. This CDR3 is 16 amino acids long. This CDR3 reads CASSQVTSGRAVEQYF. The CDR3 DNA reads TGCGCCAGCAGCCAGGTTACTAGCGGGAGGGCCGTCGAGCAGTACTTC.

CDR3 nucleotides: TGTGCCAGCAGCTTCCTCAGCGGGAGGGTCCTCACCGGGGAGCTGTTTTTT. Its translation is CASSFLSGRVLTGELFF. The chain carries TRBV7-2 and TRBJ2-2; 10 bases are shared with TRBD2. With 3 bases clipped from V and 4 bases from J, the junction kept 8 bases outside the gene matches. The CDR3 is 17 residues long. Looked up from germline, CDR1 is SGHTA and CDR2 is FQGNSA.

The chain carries TRBV29-1 and TRBJ2-7, with 9 positions matching TRBD1. Germline V lookup: CDR1 SQVTM, CDR2 ANQGSEA. V was pared by 7 bases and J by 2 bases, with 3 bases of the junction left unmatched. This CDR3 is built from 12 residues. CDR3 DNA: TGCAGCGCTAGACAGGGGGCCTACGAGCAGTACTTC. Amino acids: CSARQGAYEQYF.